This is a list of T cell receptor beta chains from one sample in a study of cytomegalovirus exposure and HLA in healthy donors. Here immunoSEQ multiplex PCR was the method, and the copy in TCRdb shows in-frame clones only, minus some. The sample shows 60,000 to 80,000 clones, around 80% of them seen only once. Sequenced sample: PBMCs. These receptors originate from a woman in her 30s in good health and CMV-seronegative. Each CDR3 is given with its conserved first and last residue. Fields, in order: CDR3 protein, CDR3 DNA, CDR3 length, clone size, V gene, J gene, D gene. A D gene is named only where the DNA matches it firmly. For some rows the clone size is stated as once, few or many, or as a class when expanded; others skip it.

CASGGGDWRTGELFF	TGCGCCAGCGGGGGTGGGGACTGGCGCACCGGGGAGCTGTTTTTT	15	-	TRBV5-1	TRBJ2-2	-
CASSPQTPAAFF	TGTGCCAGTAGTCCACAGACACCAGCAGCTTTCTTT	12	-	TRBV19	TRBJ1-1	-
CASRQGASNQPQHF	TGTGCCAGCAGGCAGGGGGCGAGCAATCAGCCCCAGCATTTT	14	-	TRBV6-5	TRBJ1-5	TRBD1
CASSTQSGNTIYF	TGTGCCAGTAGTACCCAAAGCGGAAACACCATATATTTT	13	once	TRBV19	TRBJ1-3	-
CASSLDGGGLYNEQFF	TGTGCCAGCAGCTTAGATGGGGGGGGCCTTTACAATGAGCAGTTCTTC	16	-	TRBV11-3	TRBJ2-1	-
CASGSADRLYGYTF	TGTGCTAGTGGGAGCGCGGACAGACTCTATGGCTACACCTTC	14	-	TRBV12-5	TRBJ1-2	-
CASSLSLTGGYTDTQYF	TGTGCCAGCAGCTTATCCCTTACCGGGGGGTACACAGATACGCAGTATTTT	17	-	TRBV5-4	TRBJ2-3	TRBD2
CAWSPGQGYEKLFF	TGTGCCTGGAGTCCGGGACAGGGGTATGAAAAACTGTTTTTT	14	-	TRBV30	TRBJ1-4	TRBD1
CASSVAASANTGELFF	TGTGCCAGCAGTGTGGCGGCTAGCGCAAACACCGGGGAGCTGTTTTTT	16	-	TRBV6-4	TRBJ2-2	-
CASSRRLAAGNTQYF	TGCGCCAGCAGCCGTCGGCTAGCGGCGGGGAATACGCAGTATTTT	15	-	TRBV4-3	TRBJ2-3	TRBD2
CASGLVSEANPYQETQYF	TGTGCTAGTGGTTTGGTAAGCGAGGCGAATCCGTACCAAGAGACCCAGTACTTC	18	-	TRBV12-5	TRBJ2-5	-
CASSRGAGGGNQPQHF	TGTGCCAGCAGCAGGGGGGCAGGGGGCGGTAATCAGCCCCAGCATTTT	16	-	TRBV7-2	TRBJ1-5	TRBD1
CASGLVRVGGFNYGYTF	TGTGCTAGTGGTTTGGTACGAGTCGGGGGTTTTAACTATGGCTACACCTTC	17	-	TRBV12-5	TRBJ1-2	-
CASSYSGRGNTGELFF	TGTGCCAGCAGTTACTCTGGCAGGGGTAACACCGGGGAGCTGTTTTTT	16	-	TRBV6-5	TRBJ2-2	-
CASSYSRSNYGYTF	TGTGCCAGCAGTTACTCGAGGTCTAACTATGGCTACACCTTC	14	-	TRBV6-5	TRBJ1-2	-
CASSPQATEAFF	TGTGCCAGCAGCCCCCAGGCCACTGAAGCTTTCTTT	12	-	TRBV11-2	TRBJ1-1	-
CAWRASGFYNEQFF	TGTGCCTGGAGGGCCAGCGGGTTTTACAATGAGCAGTTCTTC	14	-	TRBV30	TRBJ2-1	-
CASSASGEGLAGVTDTQYF	TGTGCCAGCAGCGCGTCAGGGGAAGGACTAGCGGGAGTGACGGATACGCAGTATTTT	19	-	TRBV9	TRBJ2-3	TRBD2
CASSLIRGGQETQYF	TGTGCCAGCAGCTTAATTCGGGGTGGGCAAGAGACCCAGTACTTC	15	-	TRBV5-4	TRBJ2-5	-
CASSFDRVTGELFF	TGTGCCAGCAGCTTCGACAGGGTGACCGGGGAGCTGTTTTTT	14	-	TRBV12-1	TRBJ2-2	-
CSSSLTSEQFF	TGTTCCAGCAGCTTAACAAGTGAGCAGTTCTTC	11	-	TRBV7-9	TRBJ2-1	-
CASSPRGSSGNTIYF	TGTGCCAGCAGCCCTCGAGGGAGCTCTGGAAACACCATATATTTT	15	-	TRBV11-2	TRBJ1-3	-
CASSTKAGGTDTQYF	TGCGCCAGCAGCACTAAAGCGGGGGGCACAGATACGCAGTATTTT	15	-	TRBV5-1	TRBJ2-3	TRBD2
CASSLLVGHESSYNEQFF	TGTGCCAGCAGTTTATTGGTGGGACACGAGAGCTCCTACAATGAGCAGTTCTTC	18	-	TRBV28	TRBJ2-1	-
CASSLAGVNEQFF	TGTGCCAGCAGCTTAGCGGGCGTCAATGAGCAGTTCTTC	13	-	TRBV7-3	TRBJ2-1	-
CASSLTTSTDTQYF	TGTGCCAGCAGCTTAACTACTAGCACAGATACGCAGTATTTT	14	few	TRBV11-3	TRBJ2-3	-
CASSFRDSGGNTIYF	TGTGCCAGCAGCTTCCGGGACAGCGGTGGAAACACCATATATTTT	15	-	TRBV5-5	TRBJ1-3	TRBD1
CAITRGQGATDTQYF	TGTGCCATCACTAGGGGACAGGGGGCCACAGATACGCAGTATTTT	15	-	TRBV10-3	TRBJ2-3	TRBD1
CASSPMGTSTNEQFF	TGTGCCAGCAGCCCCATGGGGACTAGCACCAATGAGCAGTTCTTC	15	-	TRBV7-2	TRBJ2-1	TRBD2
CASCREPGRDYTF	TGTGCCAGTTGCCGGGAACCGGGCCGAGACTACACCTTC	13	-	TRBV7-2	TRBJ1-2	-
CAWSVPGVGETQYF	TGTGCCTGGAGTGTACCGGGGGTCGGGGAGACCCAGTACTTC	14	-	TRBV30	TRBJ2-5	-
CASSFDRGGTGELFF	TGTGCCAGCAGTTTCGACAGGGGAGGTACCGGGGAGCTGTTTTTT	15	-	TRBV28	TRBJ2-2	TRBD1
CASSGGQTFYGYTF	TGTGCCAGTAGTGGGGGACAGACGTTCTATGGCTACACCTTC	14	once	TRBV19	TRBJ1-2	TRBD1
CASSRRGGLRGTHGYTF	TGTGCCAGCAGCCGGAGGGGGGGTTTGAGAGGGACCCATGGCTACACCTTC	17	few	TRBV7-9	TRBJ1-2	-
CASSPGQGRPNTEAFF	TGCGCCAGCAGCCCGGGACAGGGGAGGCCGAACACTGAAGCTTTCTTT	16	-	TRBV4-3	TRBJ1-1	TRBD1
CASSLSASGGQETQYF	TGCGCCAGCAGCTTGTCGGCTAGCGGGGGGCAAGAGACCCAGTACTTC	16	-	TRBV5-1	TRBJ2-5	TRBD2
CAWSGRAETQYF	TGTGCCTGGAGTGGGAGAGCAGAGACCCAGTACTTC	12	once	TRBV30	TRBJ2-5	-
CASMGGNTGELFF	TGTGCCAGCATGGGGGGAAACACCGGGGAGCTGTTTTTT	13	-	TRBV7-2	TRBJ2-2	-
CASSEALFRVNYGYTF	TGTGCCAGCAGTGAAGCGCTTTTCCGGGTCAACTATGGCTACACCTTC	16	-	TRBV2	TRBJ1-2	-
CSVSGASYEQYF	TGCAGCGTTAGCGGGGCCTCCTACGAGCAGTACTTC	12	-	TRBV29-1	TRBJ2-7	TRBD2
CASSPKEGTEAFF	TGTGCCAGCTCACCAAAAGAGGGCACTGAAGCTTTCTTT	13	-	TRBV18	TRBJ1-1	-
CASSLGQGYGYTF	TGTGCCAGCAGCTTAGGGCAGGGCTATGGCTACACCTTC	13	-	TRBV7-2	TRBJ1-2	-
CASSLVAGEAFF	TGTGCCAGCAGCTTAGTTGCGGGTGAAGCTTTCTTT	12	-	TRBV7-9	TRBJ1-1	-
CASSPGSEQFF	TGTGCCAGCAGCCCCGGTAGTGAGCAGTTCTTC	11	-	TRBV28	TRBJ2-1	-
CATSSPGQGAYEQYF	TGTGCCACCAGCAGCCCGGGACAGGGGGCCTACGAGCAGTACTTC	15	-	TRBV15	TRBJ2-7	TRBD1
CASSTVLFYEQYF	TGTGCCAGCAGTACTGTGCTCTTCTACGAGCAGTACTTC	13	once	TRBV6-1	TRBJ2-7	-